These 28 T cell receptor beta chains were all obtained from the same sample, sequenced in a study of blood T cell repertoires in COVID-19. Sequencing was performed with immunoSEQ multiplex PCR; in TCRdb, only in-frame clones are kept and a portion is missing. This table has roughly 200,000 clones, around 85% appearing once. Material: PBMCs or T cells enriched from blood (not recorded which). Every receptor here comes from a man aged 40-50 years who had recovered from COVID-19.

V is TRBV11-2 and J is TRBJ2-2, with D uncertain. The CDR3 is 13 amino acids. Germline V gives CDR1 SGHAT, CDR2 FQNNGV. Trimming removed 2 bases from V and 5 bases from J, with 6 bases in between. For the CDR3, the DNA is TGTGCCAGCAGCTTACTAGGAACCGGGGAGCTGTTTTTT. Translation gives CASSLLGTGELFF.

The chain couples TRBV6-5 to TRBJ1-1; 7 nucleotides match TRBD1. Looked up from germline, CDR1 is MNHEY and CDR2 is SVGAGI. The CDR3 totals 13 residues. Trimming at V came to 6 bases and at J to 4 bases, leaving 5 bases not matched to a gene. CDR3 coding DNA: TGTGCCAGCAGGTTGACAGGGACCACTGAAGCTTTCTTT. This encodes CASRLTGTTEAFF.

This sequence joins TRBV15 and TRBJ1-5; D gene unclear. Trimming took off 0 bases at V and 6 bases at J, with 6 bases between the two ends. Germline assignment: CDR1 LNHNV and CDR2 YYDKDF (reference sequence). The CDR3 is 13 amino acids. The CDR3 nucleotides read TGTGCCACCAGCAGAGATCACGGTCAGCCCCAGCATTTT. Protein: CATSRDHGQPQHF. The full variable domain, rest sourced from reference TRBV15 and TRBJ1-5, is DAMVIQNPRYQVTQFGKPVTLSCSQTLNHNVMYWYQQKSSQAPKLLFHYYDKDFNNEADTPDNFQSRRPNTSFCFLDIRSPGLGDTAMYLCATSRDHGQPQHFGDGTRLSIL.

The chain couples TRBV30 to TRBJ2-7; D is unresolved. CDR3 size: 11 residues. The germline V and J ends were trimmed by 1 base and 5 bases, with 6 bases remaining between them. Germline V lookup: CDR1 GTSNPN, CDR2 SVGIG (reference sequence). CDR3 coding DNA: TGTGCCTGGAGTGGACTGCACGAGCAGTACTTC. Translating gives CAWSGLHEQYF.

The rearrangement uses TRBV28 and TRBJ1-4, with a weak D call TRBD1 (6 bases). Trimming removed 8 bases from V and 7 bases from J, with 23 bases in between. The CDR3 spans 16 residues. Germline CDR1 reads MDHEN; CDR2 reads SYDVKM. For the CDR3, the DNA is TGTGCCAGCTATCCGTGGGGGTCGACAGGAGTTGAAAAACTGTTTTTT. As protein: CASYPWGSTGVEKLFF.

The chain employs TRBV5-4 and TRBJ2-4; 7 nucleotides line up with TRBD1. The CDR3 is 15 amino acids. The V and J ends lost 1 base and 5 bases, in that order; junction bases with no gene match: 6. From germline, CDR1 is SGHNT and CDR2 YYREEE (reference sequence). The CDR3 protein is CASSLQGVKENIQYF. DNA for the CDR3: TGTGCCAGCAGCTTGCAGGGGGTAAAGGAAAACATTCAGTACTTC. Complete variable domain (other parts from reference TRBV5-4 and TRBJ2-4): ETGVTQSPTHLIKTRGQQVTLRCSSQSGHNTVSWYQQALGQGPQFIFQYYREEENGRGNFPPRFSGLQFPNYSSELNVNALELDDSALYLCASSLQGVKENIQYFGAGTRLSVL.

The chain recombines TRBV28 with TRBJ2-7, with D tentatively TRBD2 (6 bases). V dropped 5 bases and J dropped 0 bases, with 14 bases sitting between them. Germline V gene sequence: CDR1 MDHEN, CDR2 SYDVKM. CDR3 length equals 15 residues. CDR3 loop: CASSTAGPSSYEQYF. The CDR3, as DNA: TGTGCCAGCAGTACCGCGGGACCAAGCTCCTACGAGCAGTACTTC.

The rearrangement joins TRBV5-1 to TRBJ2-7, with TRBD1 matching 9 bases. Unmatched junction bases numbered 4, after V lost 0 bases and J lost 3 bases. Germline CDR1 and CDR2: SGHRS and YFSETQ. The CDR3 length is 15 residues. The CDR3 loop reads CASSLVTGGNYEQYF. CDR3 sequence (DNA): TGCGCCAGCAGCTTGGTGACAGGGGGTAACTACGAGCAGTACTTC.

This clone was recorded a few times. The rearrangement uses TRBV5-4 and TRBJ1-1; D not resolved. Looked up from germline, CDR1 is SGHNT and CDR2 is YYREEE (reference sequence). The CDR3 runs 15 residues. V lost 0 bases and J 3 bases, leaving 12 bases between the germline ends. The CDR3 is CASSLAKGDYTEAFF. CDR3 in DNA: TGTGCCAGCAGCTTGGCCAAGGGAGATTACACTGAAGCTTTCTTT.

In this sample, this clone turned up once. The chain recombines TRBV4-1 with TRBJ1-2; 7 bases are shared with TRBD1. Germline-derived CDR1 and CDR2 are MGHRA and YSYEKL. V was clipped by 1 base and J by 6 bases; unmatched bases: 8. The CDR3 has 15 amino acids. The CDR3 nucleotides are TGCGCCAGCAGCCAAGCCTCGACAGGGATTGATGGCTACACCTTC. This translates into CASSQASTGIDGYTF.

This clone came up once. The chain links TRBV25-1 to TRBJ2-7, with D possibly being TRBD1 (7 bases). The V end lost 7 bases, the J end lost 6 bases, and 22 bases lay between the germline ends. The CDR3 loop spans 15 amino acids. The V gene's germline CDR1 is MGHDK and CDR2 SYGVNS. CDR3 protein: CASTNQGGPEGEQYF. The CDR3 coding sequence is TGTGCCAGCACAAACCAGGGGGGTCCCGAGGGCGAGCAGTACTTC.

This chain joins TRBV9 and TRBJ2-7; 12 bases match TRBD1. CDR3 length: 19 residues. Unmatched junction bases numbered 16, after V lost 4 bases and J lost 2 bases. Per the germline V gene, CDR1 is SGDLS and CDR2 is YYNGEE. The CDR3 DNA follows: TGTGCCAGCAGCCCCGAAGGGGGACAGGGGGCCATGAACCCCTACGAGCAGTACTTC. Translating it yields CASSPEGGQGAMNPYEQYF.

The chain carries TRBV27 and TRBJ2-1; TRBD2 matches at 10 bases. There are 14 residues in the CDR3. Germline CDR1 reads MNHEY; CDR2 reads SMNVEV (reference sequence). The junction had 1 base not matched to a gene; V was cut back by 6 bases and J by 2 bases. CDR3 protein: CASSSGRAYNEQFF. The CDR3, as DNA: TGTGCCAGCAGCAGCGGGAGGGCCTACAATGAGCAGTTCTTC.

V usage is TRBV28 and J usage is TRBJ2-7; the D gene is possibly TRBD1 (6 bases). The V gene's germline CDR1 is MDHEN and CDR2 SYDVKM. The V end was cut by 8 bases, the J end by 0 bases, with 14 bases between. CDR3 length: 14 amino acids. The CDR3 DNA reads TGTGCCAGCCATCCCGGGACACTCTCCTACGAGCAGTACTTC. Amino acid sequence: CASHPGTLSYEQYF.

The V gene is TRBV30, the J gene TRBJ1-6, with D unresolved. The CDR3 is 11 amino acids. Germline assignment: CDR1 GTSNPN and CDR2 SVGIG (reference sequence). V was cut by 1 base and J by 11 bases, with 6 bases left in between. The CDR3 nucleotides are TGTGCCTGGAGTGGCCAGGCACCCCTCCACTTT. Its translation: CAWSGQAPLHF.

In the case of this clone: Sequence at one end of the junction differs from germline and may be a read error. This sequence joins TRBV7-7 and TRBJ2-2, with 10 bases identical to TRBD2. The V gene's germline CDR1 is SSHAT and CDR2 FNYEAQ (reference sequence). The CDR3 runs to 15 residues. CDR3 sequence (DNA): TGTGCTAGCAGCCCTAGCGGGGGAGGCACCGGGGAGCTGTTTTTT. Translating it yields CASSPSGGGTGELFF.

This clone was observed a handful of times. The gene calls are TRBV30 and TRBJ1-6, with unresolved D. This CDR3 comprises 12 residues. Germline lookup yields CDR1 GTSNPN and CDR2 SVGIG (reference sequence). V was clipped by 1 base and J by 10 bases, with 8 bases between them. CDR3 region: CAWSAVVSPLHF. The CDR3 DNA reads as TGTGCCTGGAGTGCAGTGGTGTCACCCCTCCACTTT.

The CDR3 region is CASTQGPSYGYTF. The DNA of the CDR3 is TGTGCCAGCACACAGGGGCCCTCCTATGGCTACACCTTC. V and J are TRBV6-5 and TRBJ1-2, with 7 bases identical to TRBD1. The CDR3 has 13 residues. Looked up from germline, CDR1 is MNHEY and CDR2 is SVGAGI. The V gene end was trimmed by 7 bases and the J gene end by 4 bases; junction bases not matched to a gene: 6.

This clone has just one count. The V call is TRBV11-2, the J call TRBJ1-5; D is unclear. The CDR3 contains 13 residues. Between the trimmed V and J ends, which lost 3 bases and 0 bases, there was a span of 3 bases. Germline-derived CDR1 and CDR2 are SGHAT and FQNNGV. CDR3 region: CASSFYSNQPQHF. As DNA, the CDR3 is TGTGCCAGCAGCTTTTATAGCAATCAGCCCCAGCATTTT.

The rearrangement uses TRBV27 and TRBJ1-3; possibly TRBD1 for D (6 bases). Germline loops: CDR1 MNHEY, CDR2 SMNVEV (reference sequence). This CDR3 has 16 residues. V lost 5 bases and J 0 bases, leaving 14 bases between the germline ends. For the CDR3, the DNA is TGTGCCAGCAGTCTCTCCGGACAGACCTCTGGAAACACCATATATTTT. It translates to CASSLSGQTSGNTIYF.

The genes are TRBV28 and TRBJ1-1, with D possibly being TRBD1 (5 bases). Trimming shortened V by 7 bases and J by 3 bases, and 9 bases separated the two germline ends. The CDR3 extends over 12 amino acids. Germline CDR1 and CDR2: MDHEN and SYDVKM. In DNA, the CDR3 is TGTGCCAGCATGGACACGGACACTGAAGCTTTCTTT. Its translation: CASMDTDTEAFF.

The CDR3 nucleotides read TGTGCCAGCAGCTCAAGACAGGGCCTCTCCTACAATGAGCAGTTCTTC. This codes for CASSSRQGLSYNEQFF. The chain has TRBV7-3 and TRBJ2-1; 7 bases are a match to TRBD1. Per germline, CDR1 SGHTA and CDR2 FQGTGA. V was pared by 4 bases and J by 0 bases, with 6 bases of the junction left unmatched. The CDR3 extends over 16 amino acids.

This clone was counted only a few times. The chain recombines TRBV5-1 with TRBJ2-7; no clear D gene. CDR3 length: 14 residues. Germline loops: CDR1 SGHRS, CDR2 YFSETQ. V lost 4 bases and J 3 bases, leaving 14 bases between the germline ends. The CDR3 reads CASSANSFNYEQYF. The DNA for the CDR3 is TGCGCCAGCAGCGCAAACAGTTTCAACTACGAGCAGTACTTC.

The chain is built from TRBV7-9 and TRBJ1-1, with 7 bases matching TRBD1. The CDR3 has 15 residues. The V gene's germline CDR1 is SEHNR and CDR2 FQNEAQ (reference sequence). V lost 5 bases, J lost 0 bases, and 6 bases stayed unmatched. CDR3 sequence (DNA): TGTGCCAGCAGCGCTAATACAGGGGTGAACACTGAAGCTTTCTTT. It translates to CASSANTGVNTEAFF.

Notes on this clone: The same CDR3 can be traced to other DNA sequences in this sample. CDR3 DNA: TGTGCCAGCAGCGTAGGCGGGGGAAGAGAGACCCAGTACTTC. Residues: CASSVGGGRETQYF. This chain links TRBV9 with TRBJ2-5; 7 bases are shared with TRBD2. The CDR3 has 14 residues. Germline loops: CDR1 SGDLS, CDR2 YYNGEE. V shed 0 bases, J shed 4 bases, and the junction held 3 bases outside the gene matches.

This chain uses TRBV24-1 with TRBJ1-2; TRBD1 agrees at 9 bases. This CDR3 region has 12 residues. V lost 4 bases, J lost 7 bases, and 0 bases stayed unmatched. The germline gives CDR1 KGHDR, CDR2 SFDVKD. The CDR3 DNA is TGTGCCACCAGTGAGACAGGGGGTGGCTACACCTTC. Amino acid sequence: CATSETGGGYTF.

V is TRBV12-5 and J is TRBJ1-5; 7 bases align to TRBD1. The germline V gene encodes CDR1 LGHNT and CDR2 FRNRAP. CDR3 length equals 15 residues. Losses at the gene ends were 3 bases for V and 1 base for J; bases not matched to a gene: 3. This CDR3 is CASGLRDRSNQPQHF. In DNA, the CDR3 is TGTGCTAGTGGTTTACGGGACAGAAGCAATCAGCCCCAGCATTTT.

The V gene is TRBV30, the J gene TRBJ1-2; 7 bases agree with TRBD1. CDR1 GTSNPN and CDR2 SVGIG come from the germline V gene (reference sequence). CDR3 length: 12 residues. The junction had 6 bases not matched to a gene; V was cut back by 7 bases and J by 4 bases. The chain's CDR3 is CAYDREAYGYTF. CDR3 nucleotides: TGTGCCTACGACAGGGAGGCCTATGGCTACACCTTC.